Listed below are T cell receptor beta chains from one sample, sequenced in a study of T cells after posttransplantation cyclophosphamide. The repertoire was sequenced with immunoSEQ multiplex PCR; TCRdb's copy has only in-frame clones and lacks some. Of 8,500 to 9,500 clones in the sample, nearly 99% were seen once. The source material was naive CD8+ T cells sorted from PBMCs. The source of these receptors is a man aged 50 or older in good health, CMV-negative, and a related stem cell transplant donor. Each CDR3 is given with its conserved first and last residue. A D gene is named only where the DNA matches it firmly. The listing skips clone size in some rows; elsewhere it reads once, few, many or a size class.

v_gene	abundance	j_gene	d_gene	CDR3nt	CDR3aa
TRBV9	-	TRBJ2-1	TRBD2	TGTGCCAGCAGCTCCGGACTAGCGGGGTACAATGAGCAGTTCTTC	CASSSGLAGYNEQFF
TRBV5-1	-	TRBJ2-3	TRBD2	TGCGCCAGCAGCCCGACTAGCGGGACTGCAGATACGCAGTATTTT	CASSPTSGTADTQYF
TRBV19	-	TRBJ1-1	-	TGTGCCAGTAGCACTATCGGGAGAGCTTTCTTT	CASSTIGRAFF
TRBV11-2	-	TRBJ2-5	-	TGTGCCAGCAGCTTAGTTCCGGGAGTTAAGAGCGAGACCCAGTACTTC	CASSLVPGVKSETQYF
TRBV9	-	TRBJ2-2	-	TGTGCCAGCAGCGAGACTAACGCGAACACCGGGGAGCTGTTTTTT	CASSETNANTGELFF
TRBV7-9	-	TRBJ1-1	-	TGTGCCAGCAGCTTAGTAGGGGGAGGGACTGAAGCTTTCTTT	CASSLVGGGTEAFF
TRBV14	-	TRBJ2-7	TRBD1	TGTGCCAGCAGCCACTGGACAGGTGGCTACGAGCAGTACTTC	CASSHWTGGYEQYF
TRBV9	-	TRBJ1-1	-	TGTGCCAGCAGCGCACAGAACACTGAAGCTTTCTTT	CASSAQNTEAFF
TRBV19	-	TRBJ2-3	-	TGTGCCAGTAGTATTAATTTGAGGAGCCCAGATACGCAGTATTTT	CASSINLRSPDTQYF
TRBV5-4	-	TRBJ2-7	TRBD2	TGTGCCAGCAGCCCCAGGACTAGTCGGGACGAGCAGTACTTC	CASSPRTSRDEQYF
TRBV9	-	TRBJ2-1	TRBD2	TGTGCCAGCAGCGTATGGGCTAGCGGGGGGACTCAGGGGCAGTTCTTC	CASSVWASGGTQGQFF
TRBV27	-	TRBJ1-1	TRBD1	TGTGCCAGCAGTTCACGGACAGGCCCGAACACTGAAGCTTTCTTT	CASSSRTGPNTEAFF
TRBV10-3	-	TRBJ2-2	TRBD2	TGTGCCACGTACGGGCTAGCGGGAGGTTACACCGGGGAGCTGTTTTTT	CATYGLAGGYTGELFF
TRBV5-1	-	TRBJ2-2	TRBD2	TGCGCCAGCAGCTTGGAGATAGGACTAGTTGGGGAGCTGTTTTTT	CASSLEIGLVGELFF
TRBV9	-	TRBJ2-3	TRBD2	TGTGCCAGCAGCGTACTCCTAGCGGCGGCAGAAGATACGCAGTATTTT	CASSVLLAAAEDTQYF
TRBV7-3	-	TRBJ2-3	-	TGTGCCAGCAGCTTAACGGGGGGGCTCCGTGATACGCAGTATTTT	CASSLTGGLRDTQYF
TRBV7-9	-	TRBJ2-2	TRBD2	TGTGCCAGCAGCTTTGATTGGCGGGGGTTCAACACCGGGGAGCTGTTTTTT	CASSFDWRGFNTGELFF
TRBV21-1	once	TRBJ2-7	-	TGTGCCAGCATCTTGTACAGGACAGCTCCTATGGGGATCTACGAGCAGTACTTC	CASILYRTAPMGIYEQYF
TRBV7-6	-	TRBJ2-1	TRBD1	TGTGCCAGCAGCCTCAGAGGGGGCCGGGATGAGCAGTTCTTC	CASSLRGGRDEQFF
TRBV4-1	-	TRBJ1-2	TRBD1	TGCGCCAGCAGCCCCCTGATCGGGGACAGGGTTAACTATGGCTACACCTTC	CASSPLIGDRVNYGYTF
TRBV21-1	-	TRBJ2-7	-	TGTGCCAGCAGCAAAGCGGGGGGGGGTGCCTACGAGCAGTACTTC	CASSKAGGGAYEQYF
TRBV6-5	-	TRBJ1-5	-	TGTGCCAGCAGTTACTCACGGGGAGGCAATCAGCCCCAGCATTTT	CASSYSRGGNQPQHF
TRBV7-2	once	TRBJ2-1	TRBD2	TGTGCCAGCAGCTTAATAGGACTAGCGTCTCGTGAGCAGTTCTTC	CASSLIGLASREQFF
TRBV29-1	-	TRBJ2-1	TRBD2	TGCAGCGTTGGGGGACTAGCGGGGCTCTCCTACAATGAGCAGTTCTTC	CSVGGLAGLSYNEQFF
TRBV18	once	TRBJ2-7	-	TGTGCCAGCTCGCGTGACAGCTACGAGCAGTACTTC	CASSRDSYEQYF
TRBV27	once	TRBJ2-2	-	TGTGCCAGCAGTTCGATTGGAGCCAACACCGGGGAGCTGTTTTTT	CASSSIGANTGELFF
TRBV30	-	TRBJ2-5	-	TGTGCCTGGGGATGGGAGGATCAAGAGACCCAGTACTTC	CAWGWEDQETQYF
TRBV18	few	TRBJ2-7	-	TGTGCCAGCTCACCCGCCGGGACAACCCTCTACGAGCAGTACTTC	CASSPAGTTLYEQYF
TRBV4-1	-	TRBJ2-7	-	TGCGCCAGCAGCCAAGATAAATGGAGCTCCTACGAGCAGTACTTC	CASSQDKWSSYEQYF
TRBV7-2	-	TRBJ2-1	-	TGTGCCAGCAGCTCCCGACAGGCTATAAACAATGAGCAGTTCTTC	CASSSRQAINNEQFF
TRBV5-1	once	TRBJ1-3	-	TGCGCCAGCAGCTTGGGGTACGGCTCTGGAAACACCATATATTTT	CASSLGYGSGNTIYF
TRBV20-1	-	TRBJ1-2	-	TGCAGTACAATTCAGGGTTATGGCTACACCTTC	CSTIQGYGYTF
TRBV2	-	TRBJ1-1	-	TGTGCCAGCAGTGGCGGCATGAACACTGAAGCTTTCTTT	CASSGGMNTEAFF
TRBV25-1	-	TRBJ2-5	TRBD2	TGTGCCAGCAGTGGTCTAGCGGAAGAGGGGACCCAGTACTTC	CASSGLAEEGTQYF
TRBV7-9	once	TRBJ1-1	-	TGTGCCAGCAGCTATACAGGGGAAGCTTTCTTT	CASSYTGEAFF
TRBV15	once	TRBJ1-2	TRBD1	TGTGCCACCAGCGGATTTTACAGGGGAAGTTATGGCTACACCTTC	CATSGFYRGSYGYTF
TRBV6-5	few	TRBJ1-5	-	TGTGCCAGCAGGCCCTTAACAGGGTTAAATCAGCCCCAGCATTTT	CASRPLTGLNQPQHF
TRBV4-1	-	TRBJ2-1	TRBD2	TGCGCCAGCAGCCCCTCGGGTTCCAGCGGGGGCGAAGCGATTTACTACAATGAGCAGTTCTTC	CASSPSGSSGGEAIYYNEQFF
TRBV5-1	-	TRBJ1-2	-	TGCGCCAGCAGCAAGGGAGTTGTGGGCGCTTCCTATGGCTACACCTTC	CASSKGVVGASYGYTF
TRBV21-1	-	TRBJ2-1	-	TGTGCCAGCAGCAAAACTAGCGGGAGGGTGAATGAGCAGTTCTTC	CASSKTSGRVNEQFF
TRBV27	-	TRBJ1-2	TRBD1	TGTGCCAGCAGTTTAACGGGACAGGGAGTCTATGGCTACACCTTC	CASSLTGQGVYGYTF
TRBV27	-	TRBJ1-2	TRBD1	TGTGCCAGCAGCGGGGGGACAGGGTACGTCTCTGATGGCTACACCTTC	CASSGGTGYVSDGYTF
TRBV19	-	TRBJ2-7	TRBD2	TGTGCCAGTAGTATCGGCGGGGGGGCGTACGAGCAGTACTTC	CASSIGGGAYEQYF
TRBV9	-	TRBJ2-7	TRBD2	TGTGCCAGCAGCGTAGCCGACCTAGCGGATTCCTACGAGCAGTACTTC	CASSVADLADSYEQYF
TRBV27	-	TRBJ1-3	-	TGTGCCAGCAGTTTACTGGGGGGAACGGGCTCTGGAAACACCATATATTTT	CASSLLGGTGSGNTIYF
TRBV6-5	-	TRBJ2-1	-	TGTGCCAGCAGGGAACAGGGAATCAATGAGCAGTTCTTC	CASREQGINEQFF
TRBV11-2	-	TRBJ2-5	TRBD1	TGTGCCAGCAGCGAAGACAGGGGGAGGGGAGAGACCCAGTACTTC	CASSEDRGRGETQYF
TRBV7-6	-	TRBJ2-2	-	TGTGCCAGCAGCTTAGGCGGAAACACCGGGGAGCTGTTTTTT	CASSLGGNTGELFF
TRBV11-2	-	TRBJ2-7	TRBD2	TGTGCCAGCAGCTATGGGACTACCTACGAGCAGTACTTC	CASSYGTTYEQYF
TRBV6-5	-	TRBJ2-3	TRBD2	TGTGCCAGCAGCCCAGGGCCGGGGGGTCCAGATACGCAGTATTTT	CASSPGPGGPDTQYF
TRBV19	-	TRBJ1-1	-	TGTGCCAGTAGTTGGGGGGGCGCGACGAACACTGAAGCTTTCTTT	CASSWGGATNTEAFF
TRBV7-8	-	TRBJ2-7	TRBD1	TGTGCCAGCAGCCTCGGACAGGGTCTCTACGAGCAGTACTTC	CASSLGQGLYEQYF
TRBV2	-	TRBJ2-7	-	TGTGCCAGCAGTGACCCGGGAATCGAGCAGTACTTC	CASSDPGIEQYF
TRBV6-5	-	TRBJ1-1	TRBD1	TGTGCCAGCAGTTATTTTTGGACAGGGCAGAACACTGAAGCTTTCTTT	CASSYFWTGQNTEAFF